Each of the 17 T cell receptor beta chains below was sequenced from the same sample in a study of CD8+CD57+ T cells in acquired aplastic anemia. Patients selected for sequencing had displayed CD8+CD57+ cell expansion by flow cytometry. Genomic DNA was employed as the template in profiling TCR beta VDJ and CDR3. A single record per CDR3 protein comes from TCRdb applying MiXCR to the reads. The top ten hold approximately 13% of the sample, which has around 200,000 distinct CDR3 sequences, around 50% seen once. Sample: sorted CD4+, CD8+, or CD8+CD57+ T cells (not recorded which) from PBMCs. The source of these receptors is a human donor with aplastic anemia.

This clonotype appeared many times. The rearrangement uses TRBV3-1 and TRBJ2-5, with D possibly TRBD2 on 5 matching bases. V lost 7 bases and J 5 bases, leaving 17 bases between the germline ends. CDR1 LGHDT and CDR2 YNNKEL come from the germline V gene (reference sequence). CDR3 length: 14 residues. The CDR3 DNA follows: TGTGCCAGCAACCCCCGGGGAGTAGAGGAGACCCAGTACTTC. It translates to CASNPRGVEETQYF.

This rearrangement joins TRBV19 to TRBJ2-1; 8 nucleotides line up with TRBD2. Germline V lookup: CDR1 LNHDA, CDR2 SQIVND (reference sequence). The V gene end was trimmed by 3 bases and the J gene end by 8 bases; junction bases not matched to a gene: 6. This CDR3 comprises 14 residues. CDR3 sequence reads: CASSIAREAYEQFF. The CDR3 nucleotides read TGTGCCAGTAGTATCGCGCGGGAGGCCTATGAGCAGTTCTTC.

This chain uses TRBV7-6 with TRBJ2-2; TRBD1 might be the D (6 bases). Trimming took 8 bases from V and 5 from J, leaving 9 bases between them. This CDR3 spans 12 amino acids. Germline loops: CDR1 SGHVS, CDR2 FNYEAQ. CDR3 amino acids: CASEQGTGELFF. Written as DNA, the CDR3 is TGTGCCAGCGAACAGGGAACCGGGGAGCTGTTTTTT.

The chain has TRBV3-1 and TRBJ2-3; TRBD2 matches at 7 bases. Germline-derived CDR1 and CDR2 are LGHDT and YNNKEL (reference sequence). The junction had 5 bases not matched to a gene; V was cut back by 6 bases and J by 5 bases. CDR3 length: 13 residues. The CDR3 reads CASREASGDTQYF. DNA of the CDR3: TGTGCCAGCAGGGAGGCTAGCGGAGATACGCAGTATTTT.

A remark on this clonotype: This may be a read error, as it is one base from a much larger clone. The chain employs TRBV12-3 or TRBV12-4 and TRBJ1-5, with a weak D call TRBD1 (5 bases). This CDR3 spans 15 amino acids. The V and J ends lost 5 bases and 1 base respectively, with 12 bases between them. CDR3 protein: CASSTRDMSNQPQHF. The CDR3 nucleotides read TGTGCCAGCAGTACCAGGGATATGAGCAATCAGCCCCAGCATTTT.

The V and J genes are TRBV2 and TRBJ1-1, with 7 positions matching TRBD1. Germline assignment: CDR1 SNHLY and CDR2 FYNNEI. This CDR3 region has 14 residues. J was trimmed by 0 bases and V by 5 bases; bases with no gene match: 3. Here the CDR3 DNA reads TGTGCCAGCAGTTATGGACAGGTGAACACTGAAGCTTTCTTT. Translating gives CASSYGQVNTEAFF.

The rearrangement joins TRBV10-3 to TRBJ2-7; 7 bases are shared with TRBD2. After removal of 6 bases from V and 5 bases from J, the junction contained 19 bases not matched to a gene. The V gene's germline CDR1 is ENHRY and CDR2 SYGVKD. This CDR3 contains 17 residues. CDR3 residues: CAISRAGNRGRPDEQYF. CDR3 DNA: TGTGCCATCAGCCGAGCGGGGAACCGCGGGCGTCCCGACGAGCAGTACTTC.

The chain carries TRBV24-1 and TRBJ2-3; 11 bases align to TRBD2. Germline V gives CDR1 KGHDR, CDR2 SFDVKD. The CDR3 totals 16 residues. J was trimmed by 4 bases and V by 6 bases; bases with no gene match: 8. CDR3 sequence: CATSHILAGVADTQYF. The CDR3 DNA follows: TGTGCCACCAGTCATATACTAGCGGGAGTGGCAGATACGCAGTATTTT.

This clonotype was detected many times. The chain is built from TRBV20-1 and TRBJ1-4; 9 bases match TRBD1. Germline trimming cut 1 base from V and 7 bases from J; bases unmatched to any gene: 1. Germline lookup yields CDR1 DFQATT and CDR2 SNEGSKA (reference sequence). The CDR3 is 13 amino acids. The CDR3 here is CSARVQGAEKLFF. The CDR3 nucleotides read TGCAGTGCTAGAGTACAGGGGGCTGAAAAACTGTTTTTT.

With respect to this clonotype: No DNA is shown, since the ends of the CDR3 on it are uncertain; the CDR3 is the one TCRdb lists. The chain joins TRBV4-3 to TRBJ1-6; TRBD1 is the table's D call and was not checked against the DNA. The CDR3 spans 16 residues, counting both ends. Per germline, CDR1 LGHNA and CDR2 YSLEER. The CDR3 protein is CASSFGSGTGSSPLHF.

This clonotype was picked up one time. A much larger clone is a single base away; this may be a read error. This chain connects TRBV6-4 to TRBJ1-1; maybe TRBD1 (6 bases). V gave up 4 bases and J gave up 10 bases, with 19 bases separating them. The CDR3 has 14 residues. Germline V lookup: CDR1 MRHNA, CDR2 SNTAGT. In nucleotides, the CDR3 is TGTGCCAGCAGTGGATACAGGGATAAGGTTGGAGCTTTCTTT. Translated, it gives CASSGYRDKVGAFF.

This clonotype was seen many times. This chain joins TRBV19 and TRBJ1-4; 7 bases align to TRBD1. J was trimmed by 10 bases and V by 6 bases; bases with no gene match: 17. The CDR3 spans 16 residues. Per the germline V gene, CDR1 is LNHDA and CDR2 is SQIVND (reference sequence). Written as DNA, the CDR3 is TGTGCCAGTAGCGCCCCCTCCGGGACAGCGAGAGGAAAACTGTTTTTT. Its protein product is CASSAPSGTARGKLFF.

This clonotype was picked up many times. DNA for the CDR3: TGTGCCAGCAGCTTAACCCAGGCTGGAAACACCATATATTTT. Protein sequence: CASSLTQAGNTIYF. The chain couples TRBV11-2 to TRBJ1-3; D is unresolved. V was cut by 2 bases and J by 2 bases, with 7 bases left in between. Germline CDR1 reads SGHAT; CDR2 reads FQNNGV. CDR3 length: 14 amino acids.

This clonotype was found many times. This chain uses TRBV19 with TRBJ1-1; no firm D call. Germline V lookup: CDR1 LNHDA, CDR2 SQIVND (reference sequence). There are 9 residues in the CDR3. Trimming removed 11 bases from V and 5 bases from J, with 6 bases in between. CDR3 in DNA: TGTGCCGGATCTACTGAAGCTTTCTTT. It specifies CAGSTEAFF.

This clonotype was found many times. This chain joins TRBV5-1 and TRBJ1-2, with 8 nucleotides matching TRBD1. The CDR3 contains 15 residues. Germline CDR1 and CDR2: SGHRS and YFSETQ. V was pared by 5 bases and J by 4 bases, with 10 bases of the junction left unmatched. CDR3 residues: CASRTGQGSLYGYTF. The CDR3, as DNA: TGCGCCAGCAGAACCGGACAGGGTAGCCTCTATGGCTACACCTTC.

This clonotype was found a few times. The CDR3 region has the DNA TGTGCCACCAGTGATTACAGGGGTGATGGGGCCAACGTCCTGACTTTC. As protein: CATSDYRGDGANVLTF. The V call is TRBV24-1, the J call TRBJ2-6, with 7 nucleotides matching TRBD1. Trimming cost V 2 bases and J 3 bases; bases outside gene matches: 3. Germline V gene lookup returns CDR1 KGHDR and CDR2 SFDVKD. The CDR3 covers 16 residues.

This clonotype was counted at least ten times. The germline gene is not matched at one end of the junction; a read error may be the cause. The CDR3 is CASSATPPDRPLF. The CDR3 DNA sequence: TGTGCCAGCAGTGCCACGCCTCCAGATAGACCCCTTTTT. The chain uses TRBV6-1 and TRBJ1-4; no definite D call. The CDR3 extends over 13 amino acids. Germline V gene lookup returns CDR1 MNHNS and CDR2 SASEGT.